This TCR beta chain was identified during a study of cytomegalovirus exposure and HLA in healthy donors. Overall study results and limits: Data from an earlier analysis indicated that most TCR beta V segments were productive either about 87% or about 30% of the time.

The PCR used 60 Vbeta and 13 Jbeta primers. The table came from immunoSEQ multiplex PCR; TCRdb's copy has only in-frame clones and leaves some out. The ten most abundant clones cover about 25% of a sample with 45,000 to 55,000 clones. V lost 5 bases to trimming and J lost 5 bases, with 4 bases between them. CDR1 SNHLY and CDR2 FYNNEI come from the germline V gene. The CDR3 covers 11 residues. Note on this clone: The antigen is not known.

The V gene is TRBV2, the J gene TRBJ1-5; D gene uncertain. Sequenced: PBMCs. The TCR originated in a man between 40 and 49 years old in good health and CMV-seropositive. Written as DNA, the CDR3 is TGTGCCAGCAGTTTAGATCAGCCCCAGCATTTT. Translating gives CASSLDQPQHF.